Following are 7 T cell receptor beta chains from one sample sequenced in a study of vaccination and CD4 T cells after COVID-19. The Oncomine TCR Beta short-read assay generated sequence data from the DNA of cultured CD4+ T cells. TCRdb reprocessed the PCR reads via MiXCR and lists one record per CDR3 protein. The sample has about 15,000 distinct CDR3 sequences, 65% to 85% seen once. The antigens of these receptors remain unknown. Treatment given: approximately 9-day PBMC culture with coronavirus spike peptide pools or control peptides (ViraFEST assay). This sample comprised CD4+ T cells from blood, cultured in vitro, obtained after SARS-CoV-2 vaccination. The receptors here all came from a human donor who received a COVID-19 vaccine.

This clonotype was counted only a few times. CDR3 residues: CASSPTGGTLNSPLHF. The CDR3 region has the DNA TGTGCCAGCAGTCCGACAGGGGGCACATTGAATTCACCCCTCCACTTT. The chain links TRBV12-3 or TRBV12-4 to TRBJ1-6; 10 nucleotides line up with TRBD1. The CDR3 consists of 16 residues. V was clipped by 5 bases and J by 7 bases; unmatched bases: 8.

This clonotype was detected once. This chain joins TRBV24-1 and TRBJ1-2, with D perhaps matching TRBD1 (6 bases). The germline V and J ends were trimmed by 5 bases and 6 bases, with 15 bases remaining between them. The CDR3 length is 14 residues. Looked up from germline, CDR1 is KGHDR and CDR2 is SFDVKD. The CDR3 bases are TGTGCCACCAGTGGGACCGGGACAAATAATGGCTACACCTTC. Protein product: CATSGTGTNNGYTF.

The chain has TRBV7-9 and TRBJ1-3; no reliable D call. Germline values: CDR1 SEHNR, CDR2 FQNEAQ (reference sequence). The CDR3 is 18 amino acids. Trimming stripped 0 bases from V and 0 bases from J, with 15 bases between. CDR3 loop: CASSLAAVGSLSGNTIYF. The CDR3 region has the DNA TGTGCCAGCAGCTTAGCGGCGGTCGGGTCCCTCTCTGGAAACACCATATATTTT.

The table lists this clonotype with a count of one. This chain uses TRBV7-7 with TRBJ2-5; unclear D gene. V was shortened by 1 base and J by 0 bases, with 6 bases between the two germline ends. The CDR3 has 14 residues. The germline V gene has CDR1 SSHAT and CDR2 FNYEAQ (reference sequence). CDR3 sequence reads: CASSLEAHQETQYF. The CDR3 DNA is TGTGCCAGCAGCTTAGAGGCTCACCAAGAGACCCAGTACTTC.

The V gene is TRBV20-1, the J gene TRBJ1-5; D is perhaps TRBD1 (5 bases). Per the germline V gene, CDR1 is DFQATT and CDR2 is SNEGSKA (reference sequence). Trimming stripped 4 bases from V and 0 bases from J, with 13 bases between. The CDR3 runs to 15 residues. CDR3 nucleotide sequence: TGCAGTGCTAAATTCACAGGAGATAGCAATCAGCCCCAGCATTTT. Protein product: CSAKFTGDSNQPQHF.

The chain recombines TRBV15 with TRBJ1-4, with TRBD1 matching 7 bases. Trimming cost V 1 base and J 4 bases; bases outside gene matches: 3. CDR1 is LNHNV and CDR2 is YYDKDF in the germline V gene (reference sequence). The CDR3 totals 15 residues. In nucleotides, the CDR3 is TGTGCCACCAGCAGAGTCTACAGGGGTAATGAAAAACTGTTTTTT. This gives the protein CATSRVYRGNEKLFF.

This clonotype was seen more than once but under ten times. V usage is TRBV7-2 and J usage is TRBJ2-3; 11 bases map to TRBD2. Unmatched junction bases numbered 5, after V lost 2 bases and J lost 4 bases. Germline V gene sequence: CDR1 SGHTA, CDR2 FQGNSA. The CDR3 totals 16 residues. For the CDR3, the DNA is TGTGCCAGCAGCTTATTGGGTAGCGGGGGGGCAGATACGCAGTATTTT. Translating it yields CASSLLGSGGADTQYF.